Included here is one TCR beta chain sequence, with context. Its matching antigen is unknown. Time point meaning: baseline pretreatment blood. As to treatment: 15 Gy SBRT to primary tumor, nephrectomy 4 weeks later. After SBRT, blood was collected at 2 and 4 weeks, plus baseline. This renal cell carcinoma was of the clear cell type. Assay used: immunoSEQ multiplex PCR; TCRdb lists only in-frame clones, some missing. This table has about 150,000 clones, about 87% appearing once. Germline lookup yields CDR1 MNHNS and CDR2 SASEGT. The CDR3 loop spans 12 amino acids. V gave up 7 bases and J gave up 6 bases; unmatched junction bases: 5. This sample is drawn from a study of radiation and T cells in renal cell carcinoma. Study summary: Nephrectomy followed 15 Gy stereotactic body radiation by 4 weeks. Whole-study results and caveats: Pretreatment tumor biopsies were lacking, so baseline clonotypes are unknown.

This TCR was sampled from a woman aged 65 to 85 with renal cell carcinoma. The chain joins TRBV6-1 to TRBJ2-7; 8 bases map to TRBD1. The source material was blood, sampled from a patient whose treatment included radiotherapy and nephrectomy. Here the CDR3 reads CASTLTGAEQYF. Written as DNA, the CDR3 is TGTGCCAGCACCCTGACAGGGGCCGAGCAGTACTTC.